This entry is about one T cell receptor (beta chain). Antigen specificity is unknown. The junction departs from germline at one end; a sequencing error may be responsible. TCR beta VDJ and CDR3 profiling used genomic DNA as template. TCRdb independently ran MiXCR on the reads; one entry per CDR3 protein. The sample has 200,000 to 300,000 distinct CDR3 sequences, approximately 82% seen once; the top ten hold less than 50%. This sample is part of a study of CD8+CD57+ T cells in acquired aplastic anemia. Study-wide context: Sorted CD4+ and CD8+ cells yielded DNA averaging about 3.2 ug. General observations from the study: Some 29 CD8+ CDR3 sequences were shared between patients and controls. No significant difference in CD8+ Simpson's diversity was found between patients and controls.

Patients included in sequencing had previously demonstrated CD8+CD57+ cell expansion by flow cytometry. Each patient gave a blood sample that was collected before any therapy had been received. The germline gives CDR1 SGHTA, CDR2 FQGNSA. The CDR3 contains 14 residues. Sequenced sample: sorted CD4+, CD8+, or CD8+CD57+ T cells (not recorded which) from PBMCs. The chain combines TRBV7-2 with TRBJ2-3; D might be TRBD2 (6 bases). This sequence was found in a human donor with aplastic anemia. CDR3 sequence reads: CACSPAAGPDTQYF. The DNA for the CDR3 is TGTGCCTGCAGCCCAGCAGCGGGTCCCGATACGCAGTATTTT.